This entry features one T cell receptor (beta chain) sequence. V was clipped by 4 bases and J by 9 bases, with 13 bases between them. Germline lookup yields CDR1 SGHDN and CDR2 FVKESK. The CDR3 length is 13 residues. These data come from a study of T cell repertoires in cytomegalovirus infection. Each CDR3 protein gets one entry after TCRdb re-called the reads with MiXCR. Of around 450,000 distinct CDR3 sequences listed, about a third are singletons. This chain uses TRBV14 with TRBJ2-1; a possible D gene is TRBD1 (5 bases). This receptor was identified in a human donor in good health (CMV status not recorded). Some clones in this sample may be carry-over from other donors' samples. Material for sequencing was PBMCs. The CDR3: CASSLQGSSEQFF. CDR3 in DNA: TGTGCCAGCAGCCTTCAGGGATCGAGTGAGCAGTTCTTC.